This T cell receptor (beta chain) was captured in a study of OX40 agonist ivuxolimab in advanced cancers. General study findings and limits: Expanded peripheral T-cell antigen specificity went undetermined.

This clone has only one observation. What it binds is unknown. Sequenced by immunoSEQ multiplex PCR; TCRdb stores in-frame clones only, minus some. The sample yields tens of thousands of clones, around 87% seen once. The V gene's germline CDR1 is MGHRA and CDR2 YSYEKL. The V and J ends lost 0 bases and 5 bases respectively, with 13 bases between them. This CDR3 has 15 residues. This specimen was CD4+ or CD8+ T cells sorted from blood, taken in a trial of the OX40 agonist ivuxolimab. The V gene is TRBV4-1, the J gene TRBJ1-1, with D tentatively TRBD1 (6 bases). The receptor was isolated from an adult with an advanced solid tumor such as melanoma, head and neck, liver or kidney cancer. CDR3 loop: CASSQDLGGRTEAFF. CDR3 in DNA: TGCGCCAGCAGCCAAGATCTGGGGGGGCGTACTGAAGCTTTCTTT.